This TCR beta chain was recovered during a study of T cells in Graves' hyperthyroidism and ophthalmopathy (dated by TCRdb to between 2019 and 2020). With respect to the entire study: Peripheral blood was sampled at the time of initial diagnosis, prior to any treatment. In addition, the study compared T-cell repertoires in thyroid tissue and in blood from about six Graves' hyperthyroidism patients. An independent validation cohort of around 20 hyperthyroidism patients and some 15 patients who later progressed to ophthalmopathy tested prospective prediction of ophthalmopathy. To identify distinguishing TCR V-J signatures, a discovery cohort of 90 to 100 patients was used, comprising some 45 with Graves' ophthalmopathy and some 57 with stable Graves' hyperthyroidism. After sampling, hyperthyroidism patients received methimazole starting at 30 mg daily, and ophthalmopathy patients received high-dose intravenous methylprednisolone. The paper reports TCR Vbeta CDR3 sequencing of approximately 140 peripheral blood samples: around 45 ophthalmopathy, some 80 hyperthyroidism and around 17 progressor patients. The 100 or so discovery patients were randomly split 7:3 into training and test sets. Overall study results and their limits: In validation, the model predicted progression to ophthalmopathy with 55% to 71% sensitivity and 72% to 85% specificity, a median of around 6.6 months before onset. In cross-validation, a model built on a 13 V-J signature told ophthalmopathy apart from stable hyperthyroidism with less than 90% sensitivity and 81% to 82% specificity, and in testing the same model reached 80%/75%. Sample size was not statistically predetermined, and blinding of investigators to group allocation was not performed. Most expanded thyroid clonotypes (frequency above 0.001) were also detected in blood, a finding suggesting that blood repertoires may reflect thyroid immune responses.

TCR beta CDR3 regions were amplified from RNA transcripts. A first-round RT-PCR of the TCR CDR3 used the HTBI primer set with the Qiagen OneStep RT-PCR kit. The libraries were constructed in a second round of multiplex PCR and then size-selected and purified. Libraries were sequenced paired-end with 100 bp reads on an Illumina HiSeq2000. In the authors' own workflow: SOAPnuke was used to process the raw data, with reads discarded if the reads contained adapters or uncalled bases, had a mean Phred below 15, or lacked an exact constant-primer or identifier match. COPE v1.2.5 was used to merge the high-quality paired reads, and each unique nucleotide sequence was defined as a clonotype. Clonotypes were aligned to IMGT TRBV, TRBD and TRBJ reference segments using MiTCR v1.1. Only V-J combinations with frequency above 0.0001, covering about 99% of repertoires, were analysed. The TCS score was defined as the ratio of F50 (clonal expansion) to E x V (chaos), calculated using BLOSUM62-based TCRdist between CDR3 peptides within each V-J. Welch's t-statistics and random forest reduced some 510 V-J features to 10 to 15, which were used in a naive Bayes classifier (R e1071). The public reads were run again by TCRdb, first through fastp at Q25 and then through MiXCR, and only productive beta chains were kept. Entries that share a CDR3 protein sequence are merged under the most common genes and DNA. The V and J calls come from TCRdb's annotation, not from the publication. The sample table shows a few hundred thousand distinct CDR3 sequences, and roughly 15% are seen once. The ten largest clones take up roughly a fifth of the sample.

This clonotype was observed at least ten times. The clone's antigen remains unknown. Within one base of it there is no much larger clone, and no base qualities were kept. Ophthalmopathy patients had moderately to severely active disease, with a Clinical Activity Score of 3 or more, a NOSPECS grade of 4 or more, and a disease duration of less than 3 months. The study excluded patients with uncontrolled infections, other autoimmune diseases, pregnancy or lactation. Clinical symptoms, serum thyroxine and TRAb, thyroid ultrasound, and orbital computed tomography formed the basis for the diagnoses. PBMCs were separated from under 11 ml of fresh peripheral blood using Ficoll-Paque density gradient centrifugation. Trizol reagent was used to extract total RNA, and RNA quality was then checked on an Agilent 2100 Bioanalyzer. The TCR sequence derives from a woman aged 25 to 39 with Graves' ophthalmopathy. Sequenced material: blood.

The CDR3 loop reads CASSAADTNEKLFF. The DNA sequence is TGTGCCAGCAGTGCGGCGGACACTAATGAAAAACTGTTTTTT. The sequence links TRBV2 to TRBJ1-4, with the D gene not clear enough to name. In the germline V gene, CDR1 corresponds to SNHLY and CDR2 to FYNNEI. Taken from cysteine to phenylalanine, the CDR3 has 14 residues. This entry keeps only the CDR3 DNA: 42 bases, framed from base 1. V and J are truncated by 4 bases and 2 bases respectively, leaving an intervening sequence of 8 bases.